This is a list of T cell receptor beta chains from one sample in a study of type 1 regulatory T cells. TCRdb recomputed calls from the reads with MiXCR, one row per CDR3 protein. The repertoire includes roughly 71,000 distinct CDR3 sequences, around 68% of them detected once, and 6.5% to 8.5% sits in the top ten. These receptors have no known antigen. Sequencing input: cultured T cells, either the whole culture or a sorted T cell fraction (not recorded which). These receptor sequences come from a human donor in good health. Both conserved end residues are part of each CDR3. D genes are given only for firm matches. Clone size is shown for a subset of rows, as once, few, many or a class of expanded clone.

j_call	d_call	v_call	clone_size	cdr3_nt	cdr3_aa
TRBJ2-2	TRBD2	TRBV5-4	few	TGTGCCAGCAGCCGGGGGGGGAAGAACACCGGGGAGCTGTTTTTT	CASSRGGKNTGELFF
TRBJ2-3	-	TRBV9	once	TGTGCCAGCAGCGCCAATACAGATACGCAGTATTTT	CASSANTDTQYF
TRBJ1-2	TRBD1	TRBV19	-	TGTGCCAGTAGTATCCGACAGGGGGCGGAAGGCTACACCTTC	CASSIRQGAEGYTF
TRBJ1-1	-	TRBV27	-	TGTGCCAGCAGTTTGGAGGGAGGGAACACTGAAGCTTTCTTT	CASSLEGGNTEAFF
TRBJ2-2	-	TRBV24-1	-	TGTGCCACCAGTGACCCGGGACTCTTGGGTGGGGAGCTGTTTTTT	CATSDPGLLGGELFF
TRBJ1-5	-	TRBV7-2	-	TGTGCCAGCAGCTTAGCAGGGACCCAGAGAGGCAATCAGCCCCAGCATTTT	CASSLAGTQRGNQPQHF
TRBJ2-4	-	TRBV4-3	-	TGCGCCAGCAGCCAAGAACCGGGCCGGGGAAAAAACATTCAGTACTTC	CASSQEPGRGKNIQYF
TRBJ1-4	-	TRBV2	-	TGTGCCAGCAGTGGAGGGGCCAGAGAAAAACTGTTTTTT	CASSGGAREKLFF
TRBJ2-5	-	TRBV4-1	-	TGCGCCAGCAGCCAGCCAGGACGGGCTGAACAAGAGACCCAGTACTTC	CASSQPGRAEQETQYF
TRBJ2-5	-	TRBV19	-	TGTGCCAGTAGTATAGTTTCAGGGCGGGAGACCCAGTACTTC	CASSIVSGRETQYF
TRBJ2-3	TRBD2	TRBV6-2/TRBV6-3	-	TGTGCCAGTTGGGGTAGCGGGAGACCTGATACGCAGTATTTT	CASWGSGRPDTQYF
TRBJ1-5	-	TRBV2	few	TGTGCCAGCAGTGAGGAGGTACAGCCCCAGCATTTT	CASSEEVQPQHF
TRBJ1-4	-	TRBV20-1	-	TGCAGTGCTTGGGGTTCTAATGAAAAACTGTTTTTT	CSAWGSNEKLFF
TRBJ2-3	TRBD1	TRBV29-1	few	TGCAGCGCAGGACAGGGGACAGATACGCAGTATTTT	CSAGQGTDTQYF